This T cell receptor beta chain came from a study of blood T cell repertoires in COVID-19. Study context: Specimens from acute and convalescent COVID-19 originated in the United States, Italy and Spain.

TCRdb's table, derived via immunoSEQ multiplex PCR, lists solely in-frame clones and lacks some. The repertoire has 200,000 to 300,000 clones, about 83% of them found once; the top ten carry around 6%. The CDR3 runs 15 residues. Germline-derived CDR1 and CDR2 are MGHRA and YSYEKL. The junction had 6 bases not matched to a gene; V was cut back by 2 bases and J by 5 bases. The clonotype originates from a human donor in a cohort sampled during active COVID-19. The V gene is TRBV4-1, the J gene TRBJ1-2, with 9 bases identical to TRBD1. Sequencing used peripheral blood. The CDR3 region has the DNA TGCGCCAGCAGCCAACTCGGACAGGGGAGTTATGGCTACACCTTC. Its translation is CASSQLGQGSYGYTF.